The TCR beta chain under discussion was sequenced for a study of OX40 agonist ivuxolimab in advanced cancers. Looking at the study overall: One patient with hepatocellular carcinoma and two with cutaneous melanoma, three in all, had partial responses.

Generated by immunoSEQ multiplex PCR, the TCRdb table keeps only in-frame clones and is missing some. Of fewer than 100,000 clones in the sample, roughly 83% are singletons; the top ten hold over 1.3%. Germline lookup yields CDR1 LGHNA and CDR2 YSLEER. The CDR3 spans 16 residues. The V gene end was trimmed by 3 bases and the J gene end by 0 bases; junction bases not matched to a gene: 2. The sequence was collected from an adult with an advanced solid tumor such as melanoma, head and neck, liver or kidney cancer. The sample in question was CD4+ or CD8+ T cells sorted from blood, obtained in a trial of the OX40 agonist ivuxolimab. V usage is TRBV4-3 and J usage is TRBJ1-1; 12 bases line up with TRBD1. The CDR3 DNA reads as TGCGCCAGCAGCCAGGGACAGGGGGCAGTGAACACTGAAGCTTTCTTT. Translating it yields CASSQGQGAVNTEAFF.